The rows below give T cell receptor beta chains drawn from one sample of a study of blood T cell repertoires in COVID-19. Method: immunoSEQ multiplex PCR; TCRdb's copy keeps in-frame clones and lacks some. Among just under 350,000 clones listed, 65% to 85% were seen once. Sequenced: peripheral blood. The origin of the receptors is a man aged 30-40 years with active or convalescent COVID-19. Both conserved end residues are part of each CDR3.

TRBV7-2	CASSPETGQIYEQYF
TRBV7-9	CASSSGQGGGNTIYF
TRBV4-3	CASSHGLAGNYNEQFF
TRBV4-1	CASSPRQGTLHF
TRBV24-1	CATSDFTVGGETQYF
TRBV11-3	CASSFRRNNEKLFF
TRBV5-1	CASSLGPEVAYGYTF
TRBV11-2	CASRKRGNNEQFF
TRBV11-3	CASSLEGLAGTYEQYF
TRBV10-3	CAISGGSSSYEQYF
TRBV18	CASSPNRERGYTF
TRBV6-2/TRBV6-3	CASSPGQLLRGTSGHNEQFF
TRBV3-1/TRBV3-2	CASSQPSRETQYF
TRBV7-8	CASSPGVAKTSTDTQYF
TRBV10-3	CAIGTGGSYNEQFF
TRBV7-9	CASWRGAQHEQFF
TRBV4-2	CASSQAGTGGSPLHF